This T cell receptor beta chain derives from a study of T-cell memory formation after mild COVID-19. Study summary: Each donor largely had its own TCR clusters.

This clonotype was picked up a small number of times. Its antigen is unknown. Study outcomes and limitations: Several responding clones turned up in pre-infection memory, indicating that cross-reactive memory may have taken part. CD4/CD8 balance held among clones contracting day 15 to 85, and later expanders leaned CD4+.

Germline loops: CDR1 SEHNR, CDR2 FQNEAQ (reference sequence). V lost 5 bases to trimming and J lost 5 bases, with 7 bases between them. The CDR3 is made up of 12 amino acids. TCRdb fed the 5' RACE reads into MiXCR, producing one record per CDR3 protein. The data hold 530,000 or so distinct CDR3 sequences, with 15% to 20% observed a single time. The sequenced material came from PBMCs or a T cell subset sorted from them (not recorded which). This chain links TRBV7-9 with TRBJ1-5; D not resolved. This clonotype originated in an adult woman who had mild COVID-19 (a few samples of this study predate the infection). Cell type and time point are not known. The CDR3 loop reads CASSRMDQPQHF. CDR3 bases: TGTGCCAGCAGCCGCATGGATCAGCCCCAGCATTTT.